This T cell receptor beta chain was identified during a study of cytotoxic CD8 clonotypes in ibrutinib-treated CLL. The CDR3 length is 15 residues. Trimming took 5 bases from V and 0 from J, leaving 11 bases between them. Germline V gene lookup returns CDR1 MRHNA and CDR2 SNTAGT. The data were produced by immunoSEQ multiplex PCR, yet TCRdb's version contains in-frame clones alone and is incomplete. There are more than 35,000 clones in the sample; about 70% occur only once, and around 17% lies in the top ten. This clone is a singleton in its sample. Its antigen is not known. Findings and limits, study-wide: Contraction or stability on treatment characterized the public clonotypes, which were uncommon.

The chain links TRBV6-4 to TRBJ2-1; D is undetermined. The source material was PBMCs, sampled at disease progression, from a patient treated with ibrutinib. This receptor was taken from a human donor with chronic lymphocytic leukemia. CDR3 residues: CASSIAPSSYNEQFF. The CDR3, as DNA: TGTGCCAGCAGTATCGCGCCTAGCTCCTACAATGAGCAGTTCTTC.